This T cell receptor (beta chain) was retrieved from a study of human T cells and chemical hapten exposure (dated by TCRdb to about 2021). Regarding the study in general: For sensitization, 2% DPC in acetone was applied to a roughly 2 cm by roughly 2 cm area of upper inner arm skin. This study followed changes in the peripheral blood TCR repertoire in vivo during primary and secondary sensitization of alopecia patients to the hapten diphenylcyclopropenone (DPC). Libraries were pooled for sequencing, and variation in per-sample TCR yields was attributed mainly to small differences in library volumes within the pool. Blood samples were taken from patients before sensitization (week 0) and at 2, 6 and about 24 weeks after DPC sensitization. Throughout the approximately 26-week study period, patients were also given weekly therapeutic DPC doses on the scalp. Patch testing on the upper back used Finn chambers containing 0.01% DPC, with scoring done after 6 days according to International Contact Dermatitis Research Group standards. For TCR sequencing, blood came from 25 to 35 alopecia patients at anywhere from one to four time points (pre-sensitization, 2, 6 and 24 weeks). Alopecia areata with under or over 50% scalp involvement, alopecia totalis and alopecia universalis were represented in the patient cohort, which was mostly female. What the research found in general, with its limitations: Because all patients had alopecia, a presumed autoimmune disease, the immune response of the patients might differ from that of healthy individuals. Compared with pre-sensitization or healthy control sets, expanded TCRs formed significantly more large CDR3 similarity clusters, which is consistent with antigen-driven responses. Patch test score correlated positively with the number of PT1 expanded TCRs, reaching significance at thresholds 8, 16 and 32 but not at 4. Repeated subsampling changed both the strength of the expansion versus patch-test correlation and the threshold at which the correlation became significant. No change with DPC sensitization was found in the number of TCRs above 1 in 1000 frequency, and no evidence of global repertoire structure alterations was found.

In the paper's terms, the time point label means: pre-sensitization, week 0. The intended sense of this specimen's treatment or condition label: therapeutic diphenylcyclopropenone sensitization with weekly scalp DPC. At every patch-test visit, the blood draw took place before the patch test was put on. Eligible patients were aged 18 to 70, diagnosed with alopecia, deemed suitable for DPC therapy, and excluded if pregnant. Total RNA was isolated from unfractionated whole blood collected in Tempus Blood RNA tubes. The cysteine opens and the phenylalanine closes a CDR3 of 14 amino acids. Solely the CDR3 DNA is kept, with 42 bases framed from the first base. The germline V gene provides CDR1 SQVTM and CDR2 ANQGSEA. Trimming at the junction amounts to 5 bases on V and 2 bases on J, and the germline ends lie 12 bases apart. Library preparation used RACE. Sequencer: NextSeq 500. During library preparation, unique molecular identifiers were attached to individual cDNA molecules so that TCRs could be counted in a quantitative, reproducible way. Both TCR alpha and TCR beta chains were sequenced from each blood RNA sample. On the study's bioinformatics: Samples had a median of 95,638 TCRs, with a range from roughly 23,224 to 700,000. The Decombinator software suite was used to annotate V, J and CDR3 in the TCR reads. To make PS versus PT1 abundance plots, every sample was subsampled to the same number of TCRs (28,000). Expanded TCRs were defined as absent before sensitization and observed at least eight times at the 2-week time point. TCRdb took the public reads, trimmed them with fastp at Q25, ran MiXCR for clone calling and kept in-frame beta chains. Each entry merges the rows of one CDR3 protein and shows their most common DNA and genes. These V and J calls are TCRdb output, not the study's own analysis. Across this sample there are 80,000 to 95,000 distinct CDR3 sequences, with roughly 9.1% seen only once. The ten largest make up 3% to 4.5% of the sample.

This clonotype was seen at least ten times. Its antigen is unknown. Per-base quality was not reported, and no clone a single base away is much larger than it. The sequence links TRBV29-1 to TRBJ2-2, with an unclear D gene assignment. This receptor was identified in a woman aged 40 to 50 with alopecia areata. Some clones in this sample may be carry-over from other donors' samples. This specimen consisted of whole blood, obtained in connection with sensitization to the hapten diphenylcyclopropenone (DPC). This receptor carries the CDR3 CSVWAVPNTGELFF. The DNA reads TGCAGCGTTTGGGCCGTACCCAACACCGGGGAGCTGTTTTTT.